This T cell receptor beta chain comes out of a study of cytomegalovirus exposure and HLA in healthy donors. Germline assignment: CDR1 GTSNPN and CDR2 SVGIG (reference sequence). The V and J ends lost 0 bases and 7 bases, in that order; junction bases with no gene match: 11. The CDR3 is 15 residues long. Study-level points and caveats: Most sequenced TCRs were rare (though some public TCRs occurred in many donors). Roughly uniform sequencing depth across donors was assumed, possibly incorrectly.

The study ran its PCR with 60 Vbeta and 13 Jbeta primers. Method: immunoSEQ multiplex PCR; TCRdb's copy keeps in-frame clones and lacks some. The data contain under 200,000 clones, about 82% of them singletons. Note on this clone: Its antigen remains unidentified.

The sequencing sample was made of PBMCs. This receptor was identified in a woman in her forties or fifties in good health and CMV-seropositive. J is TRBJ2-5 and V is TRBV30; TRBD1 aligns across 7 bases. The CDR3 loop reads CAWSVDRAWGGTQYF. The CDR3 DNA is TGTGCCTGGAGTGTTGACAGGGCCTGGGGTGGGACCCAGTACTTC.